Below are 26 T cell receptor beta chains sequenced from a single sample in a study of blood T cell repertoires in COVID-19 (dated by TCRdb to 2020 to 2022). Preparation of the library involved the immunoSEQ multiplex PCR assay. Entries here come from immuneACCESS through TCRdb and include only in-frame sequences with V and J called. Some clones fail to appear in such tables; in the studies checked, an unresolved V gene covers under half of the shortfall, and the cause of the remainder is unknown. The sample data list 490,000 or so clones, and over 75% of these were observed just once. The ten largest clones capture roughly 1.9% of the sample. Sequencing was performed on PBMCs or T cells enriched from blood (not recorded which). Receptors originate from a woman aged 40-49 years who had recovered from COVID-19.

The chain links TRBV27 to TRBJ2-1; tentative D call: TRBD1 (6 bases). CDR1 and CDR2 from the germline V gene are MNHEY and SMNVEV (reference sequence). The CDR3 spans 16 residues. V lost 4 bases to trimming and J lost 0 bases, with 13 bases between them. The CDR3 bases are TGTGCCAGCAGTTCCCTCGACAGGCGCTCCTACAATGAGCAGTTCTTC. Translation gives CASSSLDRRSYNEQFF.

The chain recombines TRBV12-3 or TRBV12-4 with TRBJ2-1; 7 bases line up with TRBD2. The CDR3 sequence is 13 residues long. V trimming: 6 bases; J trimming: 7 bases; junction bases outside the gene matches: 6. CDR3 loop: CASRLAASNEQFF. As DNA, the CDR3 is TGTGCCAGCAGGCTAGCGGCCTCTAATGAGCAGTTCTTC.

Here the CDR3 reads CASSTHRATEAFF. The CDR3 bases are TGTGCCAGCAGCACTCACAGGGCGACTGAAGCTTTCTTT. The chain combines TRBV7-2 with TRBJ1-1; D perhaps matches TRBD1 (6 bases). This CDR3 region has 13 residues. Deletions cut 5 bases from V and 5 bases from J, with 12 bases between. Germline assignment: CDR1 SGHTA and CDR2 FQGNSA.

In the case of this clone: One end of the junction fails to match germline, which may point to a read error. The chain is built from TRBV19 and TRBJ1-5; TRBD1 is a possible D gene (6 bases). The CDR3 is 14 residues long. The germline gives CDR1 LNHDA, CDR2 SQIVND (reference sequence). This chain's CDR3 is CASSGRGSSQPQHF. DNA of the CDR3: TGTGCCAGTAGCGGCAGGGGCAGCAGTCAGCCCCAGCATTTT.

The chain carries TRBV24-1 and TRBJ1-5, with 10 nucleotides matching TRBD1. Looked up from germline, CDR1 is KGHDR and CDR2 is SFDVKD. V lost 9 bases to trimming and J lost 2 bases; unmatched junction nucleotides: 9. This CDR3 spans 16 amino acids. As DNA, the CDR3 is TGTGCCACCGGGACAGGGGTTCAACCAGGCAATCAGCCCCAGCATTTT. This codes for CATGTGVQPGNQPQHF.

The CDR3 loop reads CSVNRGGNTIYF. DNA of the CDR3: TGCAGCGTGAACAGGGGTGGAAACACCATATATTTT. The chain combines TRBV29-1 with TRBJ1-3; TRBD1 matches 7 bases. V dropped 6 bases and J dropped 3; count of bases not matched to a gene: 2. Germline V gives CDR1 SQVTM, CDR2 ANQGSEA. This CDR3 is built from 12 residues. The whole variable domain, filled in from reference TRBV29-1 and TRBJ1-3, reads SAVISQKPSRDICQRGTSLTIQCQVDSQVTMMFWYRQQPGQSLTLIATANQGSEATYESGFVIDKFPISRPNLTFSTLTVSNMSPEDSSIYLCSVNRGGNTIYFGEGSWLTVV.

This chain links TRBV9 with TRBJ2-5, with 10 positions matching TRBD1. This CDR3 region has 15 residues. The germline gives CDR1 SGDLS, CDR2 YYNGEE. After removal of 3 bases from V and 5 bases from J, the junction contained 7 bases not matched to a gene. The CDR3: CASSAGTGVIETQYF. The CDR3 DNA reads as TGTGCCAGCAGCGCTGGGACAGGGGTTATCGAGACCCAGTACTTC.

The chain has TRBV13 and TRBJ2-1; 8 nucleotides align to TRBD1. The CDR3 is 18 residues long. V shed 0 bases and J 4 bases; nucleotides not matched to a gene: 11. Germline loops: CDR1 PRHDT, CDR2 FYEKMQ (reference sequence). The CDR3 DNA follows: TGTGCCAGCAGCTTAGGTATTCTTGAAGGACAGGGATACAATGAGCAGTTCTTC. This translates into CASSLGILEGQGYNEQFF.

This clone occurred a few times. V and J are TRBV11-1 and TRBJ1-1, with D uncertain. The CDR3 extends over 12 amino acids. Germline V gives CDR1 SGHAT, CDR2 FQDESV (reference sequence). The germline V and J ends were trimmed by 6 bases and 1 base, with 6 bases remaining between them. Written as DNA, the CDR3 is TGTGCCAGCAGGCACAGGAACACTGAAGCTTTCTTT. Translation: CASRHRNTEAFF.

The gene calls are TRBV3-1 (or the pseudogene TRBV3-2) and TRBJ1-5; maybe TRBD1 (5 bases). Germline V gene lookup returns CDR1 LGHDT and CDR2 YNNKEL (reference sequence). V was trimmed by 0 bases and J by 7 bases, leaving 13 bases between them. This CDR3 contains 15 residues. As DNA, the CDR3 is TGTGCCAGCAGCCAAGATACGGGGGGGGGACAGCCCCAGCATTTT. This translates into CASSQDTGGGQPQHF.

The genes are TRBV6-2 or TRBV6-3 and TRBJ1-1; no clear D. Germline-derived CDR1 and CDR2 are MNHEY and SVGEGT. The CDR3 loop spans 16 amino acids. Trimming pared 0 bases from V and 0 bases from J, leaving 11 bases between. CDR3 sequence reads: CASSYSTSTMNTEAFF. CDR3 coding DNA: TGTGCCAGCAGTTACTCGACCAGCACTATGAACACTGAAGCTTTCTTT.

In nucleotides, the CDR3 is TGCAGCGTGCAATTGGAGAGTTCCTACAATGAGCAGTTCTTC. This encodes CSVQLESSYNEQFF. V is TRBV29-1 and J is TRBJ2-1; D is undetermined. Trimming removed 6 bases from V and 1 base from J, with 13 bases in between. The length of the CDR3 is 14 residues. Germline V gives CDR1 SQVTM, CDR2 ANQGSEA.

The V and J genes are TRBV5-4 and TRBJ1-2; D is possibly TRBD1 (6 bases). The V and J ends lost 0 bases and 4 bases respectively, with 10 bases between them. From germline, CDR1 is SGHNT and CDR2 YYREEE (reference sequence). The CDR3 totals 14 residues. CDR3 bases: TGTGCCAGCAGCTTGGGACAGGAGCCCTATGGCTACACCTTC. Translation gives CASSLGQEPYGYTF. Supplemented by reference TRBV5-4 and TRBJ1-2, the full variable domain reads ETGVTQSPTHLIKTRGQQVTLRCSSQSGHNTVSWYQQALGQGPQFIFQYYREEENGRGNFPPRFSGLQFPNYSSELNVNALELDDSALYLCASSLGQEPYGYTFGSGTRLTVV.

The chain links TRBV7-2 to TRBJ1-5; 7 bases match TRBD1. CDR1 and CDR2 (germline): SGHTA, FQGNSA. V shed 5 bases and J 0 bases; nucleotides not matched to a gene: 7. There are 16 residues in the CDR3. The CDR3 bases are TGTGCCAGCAGCATCTTCGACAGGGCTAGCAATCAGCCCCAGCATTTT. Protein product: CASSIFDRASNQPQHF.

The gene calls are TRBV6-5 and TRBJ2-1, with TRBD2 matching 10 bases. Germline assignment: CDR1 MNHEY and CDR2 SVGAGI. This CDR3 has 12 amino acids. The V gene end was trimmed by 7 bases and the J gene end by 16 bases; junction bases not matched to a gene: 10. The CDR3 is CASNTPSGRNFF. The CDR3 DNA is TGTGCCAGCAATACCCCTAGCGGGAGAAATTTCTTC.

In DNA, the CDR3 is TGTGCCAGCAGTACGGACAGGGAAAGACATCAGCCCCAGCATTTT. Amino acid sequence: CASSTDRERHQPQHF. The chain couples TRBV6-5 to TRBJ1-5; TRBD1 matches at 8 bases. Trimming removed 5 bases from V and 5 bases from J; junction bases left unmatched: 8. This CDR3 is built from 15 residues. CDR1 is MNHEY, CDR2 SVGAGI, per germline.

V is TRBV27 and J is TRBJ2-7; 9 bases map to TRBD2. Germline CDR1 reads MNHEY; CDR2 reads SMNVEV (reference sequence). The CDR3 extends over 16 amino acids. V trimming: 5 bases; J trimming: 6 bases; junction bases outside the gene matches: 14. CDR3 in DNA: TGTGCCAGCAGTCCCTACTCTATAGCGGGAGCTGGCGAGCAGTACTTC. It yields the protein CASSPYSIAGAGEQYF.

For the CDR3, the DNA is TGTGCCAGCTCACTCGGACAGGTACCCTTGAACACCGGGGAGCTGTTTTTT. As protein: CASSLGQVPLNTGELFF. The V gene is TRBV18, the J gene TRBJ2-2; TRBD1 agrees at 7 bases. Germline values: CDR1 KGHSH, CDR2 LQKENI. The CDR3 runs 17 residues. V was pared by 4 bases and J by 1 base, with 9 bases of the junction left unmatched.

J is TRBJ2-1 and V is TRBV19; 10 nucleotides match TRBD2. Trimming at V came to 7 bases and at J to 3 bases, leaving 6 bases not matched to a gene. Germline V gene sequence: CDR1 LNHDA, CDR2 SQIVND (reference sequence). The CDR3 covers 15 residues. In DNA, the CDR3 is TGTGCCAGTATCCCCCCTAGCGGGGGCTACAATGAGCAGTTCTTC. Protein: CASIPPSGGYNEQFF.

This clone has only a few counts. CDR3 sequence (DNA): TGCGCCAGCAGCTTAGACGGCCGGCGGTTTGGTGATGAGCAGTTCTTC. This translates into CASSLDGRRFGDEQFF. J is TRBJ2-1 and V is TRBV5-1, with unresolved D. V lost 2 bases, J lost 8 bases, and 20 bases lay in between. The CDR3 contains 16 residues. Germline assignment: CDR1 SGHRS and CDR2 YFSETQ.

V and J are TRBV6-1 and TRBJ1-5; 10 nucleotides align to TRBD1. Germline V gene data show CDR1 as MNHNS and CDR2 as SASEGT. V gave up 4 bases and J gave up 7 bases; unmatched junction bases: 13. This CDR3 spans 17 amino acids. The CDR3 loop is CASSARGGQGSRQPQHF. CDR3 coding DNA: TGTGCCAGCAGTGCCCGGGGGGGACAGGGGAGTCGGCAGCCCCAGCATTTT.

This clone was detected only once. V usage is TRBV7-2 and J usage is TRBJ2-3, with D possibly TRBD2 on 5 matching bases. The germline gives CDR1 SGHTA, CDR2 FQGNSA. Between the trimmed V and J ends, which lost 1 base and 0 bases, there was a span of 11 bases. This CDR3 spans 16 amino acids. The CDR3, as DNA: TGTGCCAGCAGCTTAGTTTCCGGGGTTAGCACAGATACGCAGTATTTT. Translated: CASSLVSGVSTDTQYF.

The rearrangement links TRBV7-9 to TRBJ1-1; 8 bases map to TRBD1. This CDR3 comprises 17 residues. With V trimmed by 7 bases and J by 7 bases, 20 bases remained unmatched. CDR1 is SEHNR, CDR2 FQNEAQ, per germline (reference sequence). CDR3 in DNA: TGTGCCAGCACTCTAGGGTGGCAGGGGGCCAAGAGTAGTGAAGCTTTCTTT. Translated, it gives CASTLGWQGAKSSEAFF.

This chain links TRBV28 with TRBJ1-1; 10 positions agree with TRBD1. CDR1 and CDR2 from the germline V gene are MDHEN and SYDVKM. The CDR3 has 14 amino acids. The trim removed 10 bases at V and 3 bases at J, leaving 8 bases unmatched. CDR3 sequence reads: CATETGGLDTEAFF. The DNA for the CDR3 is TGTGCCACCGAGACAGGGGGCTTGGACACTGAAGCTTTCTTT.

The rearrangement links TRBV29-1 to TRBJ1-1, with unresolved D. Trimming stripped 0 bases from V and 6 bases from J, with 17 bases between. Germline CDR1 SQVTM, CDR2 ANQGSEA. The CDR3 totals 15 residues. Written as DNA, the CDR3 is TGCAGCGTTGAAGATTATAAATACCAGGTCGCTGAAGCTTTCTTT. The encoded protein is CSVEDYKYQVAEAFF. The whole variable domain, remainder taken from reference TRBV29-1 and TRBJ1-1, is SAVISQKPSRDICQRGTSLTIQCQVDSQVTMMFWYRQQPGQSLTLIATANQGSEATYESGFVIDKFPISRPNLTFSTLTVSNMSPEDSSIYLCSVEDYKYQVAEAFFGQGTRLTVV.

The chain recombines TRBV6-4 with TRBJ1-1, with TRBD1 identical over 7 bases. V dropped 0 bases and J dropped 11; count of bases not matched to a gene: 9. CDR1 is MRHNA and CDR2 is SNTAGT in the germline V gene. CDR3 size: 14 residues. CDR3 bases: TGTGCCAGCAGTGACTCGGGGGACAGATCCAAGGCTTTCTTT. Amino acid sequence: CASSDSGDRSKAFF.